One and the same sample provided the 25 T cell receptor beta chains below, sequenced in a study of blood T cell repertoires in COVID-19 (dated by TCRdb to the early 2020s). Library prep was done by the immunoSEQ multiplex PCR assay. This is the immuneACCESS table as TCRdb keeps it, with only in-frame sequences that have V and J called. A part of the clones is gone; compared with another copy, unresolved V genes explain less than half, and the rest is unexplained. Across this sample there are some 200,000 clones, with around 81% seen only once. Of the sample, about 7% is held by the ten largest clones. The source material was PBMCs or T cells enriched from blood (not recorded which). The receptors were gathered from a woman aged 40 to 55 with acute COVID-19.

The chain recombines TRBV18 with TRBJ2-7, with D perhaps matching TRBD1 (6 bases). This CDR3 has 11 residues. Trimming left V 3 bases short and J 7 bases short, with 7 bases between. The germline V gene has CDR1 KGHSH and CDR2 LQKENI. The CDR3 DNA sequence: TGTGCCAGCTCACCCGACAGGGAGCAGTACTTC. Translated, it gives CASSPDREQYF. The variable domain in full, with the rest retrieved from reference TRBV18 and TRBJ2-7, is NAGVMQNPRHLVRRRGQEARLRCSPMKGHSHVYWYRQLPEEGLKFMVYLQKENIIDESGMPKERFSAEFPKEGPSILRIQQVVRGDSAAYFCASSPDREQYFGPGTRLTVT.

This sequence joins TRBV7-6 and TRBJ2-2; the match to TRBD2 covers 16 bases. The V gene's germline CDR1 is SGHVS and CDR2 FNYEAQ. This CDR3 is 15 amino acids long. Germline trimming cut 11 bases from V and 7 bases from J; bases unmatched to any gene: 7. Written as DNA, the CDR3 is TGTGCCTCGGCGGGACTAGCGGGAGGGAACGGGGAGCTGTTTTTT. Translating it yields CASAGLAGGNGELFF.

The CDR3 reads CASSLDLARGLKETQYF. The CDR3 nucleotides are TGTGCCAGCAGCTTAGACCTCGCCAGGGGGCTTAAAGAGACCCAGTACTTC. V and J are TRBV11-3 and TRBJ2-5; 8 bases fit TRBD1. The CDR3 contains 17 residues. Losses at the gene ends were 0 bases for V and 3 bases for J; bases not matched to a gene: 9. Germline values: CDR1 SGHNT, CDR2 YENEEA.

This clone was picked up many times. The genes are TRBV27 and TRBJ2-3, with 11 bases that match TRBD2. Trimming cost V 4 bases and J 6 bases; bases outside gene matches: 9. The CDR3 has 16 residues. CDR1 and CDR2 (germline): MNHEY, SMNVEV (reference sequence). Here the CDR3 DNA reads TGTGCCAGCAGTTCCTTAGCGGGGGGGTCCAGGGATACGCAGTATTTT. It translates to CASSSLAGGSRDTQYF.

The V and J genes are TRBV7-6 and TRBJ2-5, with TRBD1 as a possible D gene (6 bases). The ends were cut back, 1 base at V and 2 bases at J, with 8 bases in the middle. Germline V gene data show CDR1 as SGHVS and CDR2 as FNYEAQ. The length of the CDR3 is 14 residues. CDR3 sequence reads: CASSLGGQQETQYF. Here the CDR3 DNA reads TGTGCCAGCAGCTTAGGTGGACAGCAAGAGACCCAGTACTTC.

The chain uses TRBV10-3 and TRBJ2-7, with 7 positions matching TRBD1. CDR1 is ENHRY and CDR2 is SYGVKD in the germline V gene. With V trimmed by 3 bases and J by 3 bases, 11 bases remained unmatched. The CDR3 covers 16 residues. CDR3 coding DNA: TGTGCCATCAGTGATCTGGGGACAGTCGTAGGCTACGAGCAGTACTTC. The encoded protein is CAISDLGTVVGYEQYF.

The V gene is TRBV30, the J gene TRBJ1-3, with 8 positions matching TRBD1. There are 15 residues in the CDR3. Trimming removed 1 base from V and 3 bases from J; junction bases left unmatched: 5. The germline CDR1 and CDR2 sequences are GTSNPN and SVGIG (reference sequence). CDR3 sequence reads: CAWSELTGVGNTIYF. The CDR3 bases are TGTGCCTGGAGTGAATTGACAGGGGTTGGAAACACCATATATTTT.

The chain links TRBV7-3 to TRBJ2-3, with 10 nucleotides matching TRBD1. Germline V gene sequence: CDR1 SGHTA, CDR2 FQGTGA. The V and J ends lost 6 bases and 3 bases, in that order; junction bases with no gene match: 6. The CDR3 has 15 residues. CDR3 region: CASSLDRGRTDTQYF. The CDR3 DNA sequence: TGTGCCAGCAGTCTGGACAGGGGGAGAACAGATACGCAGTATTTT.

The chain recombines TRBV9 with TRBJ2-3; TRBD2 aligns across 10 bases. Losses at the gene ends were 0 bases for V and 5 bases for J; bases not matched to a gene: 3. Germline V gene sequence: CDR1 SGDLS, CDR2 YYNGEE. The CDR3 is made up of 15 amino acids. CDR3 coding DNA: TGTGCCAGCAGCGTAGCCGGGACTAGCGTAGATACGCAGTATTTT. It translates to CASSVAGTSVDTQYF.

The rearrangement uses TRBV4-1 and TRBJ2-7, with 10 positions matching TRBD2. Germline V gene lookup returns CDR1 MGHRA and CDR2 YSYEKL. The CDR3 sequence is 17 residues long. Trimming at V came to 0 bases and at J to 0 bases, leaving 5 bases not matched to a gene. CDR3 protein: CASSQDLGTSDSYEQYF. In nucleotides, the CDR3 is TGCGCCAGCAGCCAAGATTTGGGGACTAGCGACTCCTACGAGCAGTACTTC.

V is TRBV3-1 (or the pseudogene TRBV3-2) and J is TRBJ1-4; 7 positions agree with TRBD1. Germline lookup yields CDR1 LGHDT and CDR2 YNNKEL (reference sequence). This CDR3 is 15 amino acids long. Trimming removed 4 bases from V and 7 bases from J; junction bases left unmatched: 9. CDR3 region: CASSLRQGNAEKLFF. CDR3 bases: TGTGCCAGCAGCCTGAGACAGGGTAATGCTGAAAAACTGTTTTTT.

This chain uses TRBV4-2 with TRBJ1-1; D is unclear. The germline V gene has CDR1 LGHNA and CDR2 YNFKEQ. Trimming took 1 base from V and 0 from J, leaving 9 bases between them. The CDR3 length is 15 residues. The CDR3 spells CASSQGDTLNTEAFF. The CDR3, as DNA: TGTGCCAGCAGCCAAGGAGACACGCTGAACACTGAAGCTTTCTTT.

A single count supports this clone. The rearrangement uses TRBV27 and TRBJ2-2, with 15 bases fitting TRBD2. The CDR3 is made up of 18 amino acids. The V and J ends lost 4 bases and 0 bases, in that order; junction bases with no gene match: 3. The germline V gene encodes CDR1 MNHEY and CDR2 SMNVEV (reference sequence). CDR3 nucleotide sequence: TGTGCCAGCAGTTGGGGACTAGCGGGGGGTCCGAACACCGGGGAGCTGTTTTTT. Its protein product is CASSWGLAGGPNTGELFF.

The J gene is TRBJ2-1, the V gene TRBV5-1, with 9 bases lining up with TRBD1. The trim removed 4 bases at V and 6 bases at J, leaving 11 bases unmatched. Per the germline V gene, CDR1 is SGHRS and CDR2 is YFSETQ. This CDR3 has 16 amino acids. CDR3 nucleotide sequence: TGCGCCAGCAGCGCGCCAACCGGGACAGGGTCCAATGAGCAGTTCTTC. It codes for CASSAPTGTGSNEQFF.

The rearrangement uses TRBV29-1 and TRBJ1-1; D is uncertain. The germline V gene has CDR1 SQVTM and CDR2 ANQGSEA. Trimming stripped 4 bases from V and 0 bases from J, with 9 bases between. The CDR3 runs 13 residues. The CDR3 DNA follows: TGCAGCGTTGCCAAGGGAGTGAACACTGAAGCTTTCTTT. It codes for CSVAKGVNTEAFF.

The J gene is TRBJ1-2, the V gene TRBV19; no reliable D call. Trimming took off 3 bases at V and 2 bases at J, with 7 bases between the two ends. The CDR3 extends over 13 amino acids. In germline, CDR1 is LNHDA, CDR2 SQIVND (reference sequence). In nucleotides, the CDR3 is TGTGCCAGTAGTATCTTACGGAACTATGGCTACACCTTC. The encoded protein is CASSILRNYGYTF.

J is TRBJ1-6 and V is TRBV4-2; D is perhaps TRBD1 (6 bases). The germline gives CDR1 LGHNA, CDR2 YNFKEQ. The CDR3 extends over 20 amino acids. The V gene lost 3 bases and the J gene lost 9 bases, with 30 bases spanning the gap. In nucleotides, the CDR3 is TGTGCCAGCAGCCAGTACCCCAACGGTGGGACTCAGAGGGGGGGTTCACCCCTCCACTTT. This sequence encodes CASSQYPNGGTQRGGSPLHF.

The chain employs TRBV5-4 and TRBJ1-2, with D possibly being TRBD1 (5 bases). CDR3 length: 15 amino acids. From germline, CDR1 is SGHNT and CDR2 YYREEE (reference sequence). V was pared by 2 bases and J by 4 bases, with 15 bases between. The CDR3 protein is CASSLSGGTLYGYTF. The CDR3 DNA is TGTGCCAGCAGCTTATCGGGGGGGACCCTCTATGGCTACACCTTC.

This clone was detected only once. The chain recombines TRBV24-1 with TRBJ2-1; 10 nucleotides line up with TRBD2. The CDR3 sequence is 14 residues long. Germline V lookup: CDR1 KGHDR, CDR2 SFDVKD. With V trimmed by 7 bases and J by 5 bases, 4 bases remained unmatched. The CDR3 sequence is CATSGLAENNEQFF. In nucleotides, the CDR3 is TGTGCCACCAGCGGACTAGCGGAAAACAATGAGCAGTTCTTC.

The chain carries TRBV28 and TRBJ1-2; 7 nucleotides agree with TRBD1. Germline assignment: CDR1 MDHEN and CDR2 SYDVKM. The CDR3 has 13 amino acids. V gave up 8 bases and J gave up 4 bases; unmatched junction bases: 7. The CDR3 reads CASDPGQSYGYTF. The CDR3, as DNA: TGTGCCAGCGACCCGGGACAGTCCTATGGCTACACCTTC.

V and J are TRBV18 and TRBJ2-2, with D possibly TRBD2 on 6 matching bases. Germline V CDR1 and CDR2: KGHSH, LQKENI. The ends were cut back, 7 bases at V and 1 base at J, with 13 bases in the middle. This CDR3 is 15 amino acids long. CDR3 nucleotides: TGTGCCAGCTTGGCGCGACTAGGGAACACCGGGGAGCTGTTTTTT. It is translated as CASLARLGNTGELFF. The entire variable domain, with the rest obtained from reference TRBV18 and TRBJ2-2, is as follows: NAGVMQNPRHLVRRRGQEARLRCSPMKGHSHVYWYRQLPEEGLKFMVYLQKENIIDESGMPKERFSAEFPKEGPSILRIQQVVRGDSAAYFCASLARLGNTGELFFGEGSRLTVL.

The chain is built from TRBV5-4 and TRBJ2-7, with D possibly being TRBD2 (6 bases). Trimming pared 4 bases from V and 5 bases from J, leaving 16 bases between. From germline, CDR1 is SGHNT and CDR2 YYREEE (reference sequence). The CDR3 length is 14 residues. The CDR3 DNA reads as TGTGCCAGCAGCCCTGGGTGGGGGGAGCACGAGCAGTACTTC. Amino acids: CASSPGWGEHEQYF. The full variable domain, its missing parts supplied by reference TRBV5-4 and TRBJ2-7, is ETGVTQSPTHLIKTRGQQVTLRCSSQSGHNTVSWYQQALGQGPQFIFQYYREEENGRGNFPPRFSGLQFPNYSSELNVNALELDDSALYLCASSPGWGEHEQYFGPGTRLTVT.

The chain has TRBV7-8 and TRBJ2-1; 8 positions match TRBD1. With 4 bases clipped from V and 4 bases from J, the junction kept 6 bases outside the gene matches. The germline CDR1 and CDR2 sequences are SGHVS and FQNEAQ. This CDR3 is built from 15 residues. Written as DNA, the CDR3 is TGTGCCAGCAGCTCGGGACAGGCTGGGTACAATGAGCAGTTCTTC. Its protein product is CASSSGQAGYNEQFF.

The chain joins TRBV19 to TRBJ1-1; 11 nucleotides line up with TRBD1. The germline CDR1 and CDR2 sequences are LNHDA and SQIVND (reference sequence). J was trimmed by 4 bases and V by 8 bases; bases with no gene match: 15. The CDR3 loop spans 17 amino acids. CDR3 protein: CASRPERTGGDLTEAFF. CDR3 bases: TGTGCCAGTCGTCCTGAGCGGACAGGGGGCGACCTCACTGAAGCTTTCTTT. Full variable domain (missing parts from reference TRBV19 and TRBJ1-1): DGGITQSPKYLFRKEGQNVTLSCEQNLNHDAMYWYRQDPGQGLRLIYYSQIVNDFQKGDIAEGYSVSREKKESFPLTVTSAQKNPTAFYLCASRPERTGGDLTEAFFGQGTRLTVV.

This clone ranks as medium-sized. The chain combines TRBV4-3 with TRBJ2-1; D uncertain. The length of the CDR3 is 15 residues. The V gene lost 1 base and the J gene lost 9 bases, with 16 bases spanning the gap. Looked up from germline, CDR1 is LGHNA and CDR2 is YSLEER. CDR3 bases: TGCGCCAGCAGCCAAGCCCGTTATTCCGGCGGTGAGCAGTTCTTC. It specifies CASSQARYSGGEQFF.